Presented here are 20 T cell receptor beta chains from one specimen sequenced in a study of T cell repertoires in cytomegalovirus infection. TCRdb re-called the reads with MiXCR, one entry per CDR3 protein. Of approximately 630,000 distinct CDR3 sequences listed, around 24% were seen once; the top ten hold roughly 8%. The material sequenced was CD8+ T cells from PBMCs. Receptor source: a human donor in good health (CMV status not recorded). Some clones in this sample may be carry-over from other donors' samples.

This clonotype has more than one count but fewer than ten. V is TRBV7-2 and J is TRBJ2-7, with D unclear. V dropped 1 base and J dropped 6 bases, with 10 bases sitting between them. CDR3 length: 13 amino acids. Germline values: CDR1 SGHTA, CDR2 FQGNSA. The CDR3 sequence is CASSLGLGSEQYF. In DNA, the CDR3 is TGTGCCAGCAGCTTAGGTTTGGGTAGCGAGCAGTACTTC.

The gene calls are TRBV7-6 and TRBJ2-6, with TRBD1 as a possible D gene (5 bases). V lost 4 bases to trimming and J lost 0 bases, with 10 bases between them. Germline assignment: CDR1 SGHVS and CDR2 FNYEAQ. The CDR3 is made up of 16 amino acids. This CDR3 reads CASSSRALSGANVLTF. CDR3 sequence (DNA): TGTGCCAGCAGCTCCAGGGCCCTCTCTGGGGCCAACGTCCTGACTTTC. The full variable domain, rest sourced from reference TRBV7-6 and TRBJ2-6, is GAGVSQSPRYKVTKRGQDVALRCDPISGHVSLYWYRQALGQGPEFLTYFNYEAQQDKSGLPNDRFSAERPEGSISTLTIQRTEQRDSAMYRCASSSRALSGANVLTFGAGSRLTVL.

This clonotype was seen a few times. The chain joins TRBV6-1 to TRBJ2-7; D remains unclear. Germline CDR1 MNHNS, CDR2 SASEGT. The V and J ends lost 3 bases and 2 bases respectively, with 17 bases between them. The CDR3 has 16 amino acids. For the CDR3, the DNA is TGTGCCAGCAGTGAGACGAACGTTTTCCTCGCCTACGAGCAGTACGTC. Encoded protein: CASSETNVFLAYEQYV.

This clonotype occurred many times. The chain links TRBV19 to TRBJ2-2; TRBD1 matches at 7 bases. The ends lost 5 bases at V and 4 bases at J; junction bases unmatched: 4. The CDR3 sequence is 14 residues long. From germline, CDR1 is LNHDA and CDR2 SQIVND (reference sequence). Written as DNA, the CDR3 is TGTGCCAGTAGTCCCGGGACAGCCACCGGGGAGCTGTTTTTT. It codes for CASSPGTATGELFF.

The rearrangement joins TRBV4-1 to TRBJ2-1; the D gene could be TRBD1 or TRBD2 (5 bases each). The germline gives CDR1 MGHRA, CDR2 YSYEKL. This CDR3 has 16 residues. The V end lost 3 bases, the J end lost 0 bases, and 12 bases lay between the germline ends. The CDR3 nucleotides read TGCGCCAGCAGCCATTCTTCAGGGAGCTCCTACAATGAGCAGTTCTTC. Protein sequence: CASSHSSGSSYNEQFF.

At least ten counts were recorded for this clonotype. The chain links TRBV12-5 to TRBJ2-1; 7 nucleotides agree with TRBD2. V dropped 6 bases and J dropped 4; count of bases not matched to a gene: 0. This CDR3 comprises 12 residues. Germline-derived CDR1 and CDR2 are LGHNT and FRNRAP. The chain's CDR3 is CASGGGYNEQFF. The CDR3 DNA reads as TGTGCTAGTGGGGGAGGGTACAATGAGCAGTTCTTC.

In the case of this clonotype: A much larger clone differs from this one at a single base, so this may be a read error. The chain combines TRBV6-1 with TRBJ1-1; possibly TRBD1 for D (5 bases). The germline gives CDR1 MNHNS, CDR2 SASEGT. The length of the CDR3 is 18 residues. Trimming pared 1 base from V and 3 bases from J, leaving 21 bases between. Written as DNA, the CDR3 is TGTGCCAGCAGTGAAGTCACTGACAGCGAACGGGGTTACACTGAAGCTTTCTTT. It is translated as CASSEVTDSERGYTEAFF.

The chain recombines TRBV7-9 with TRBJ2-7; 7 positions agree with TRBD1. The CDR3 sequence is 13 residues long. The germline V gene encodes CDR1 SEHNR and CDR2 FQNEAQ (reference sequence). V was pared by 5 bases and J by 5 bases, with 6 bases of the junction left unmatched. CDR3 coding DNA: TGTGCCAGCAGCCGACAGGGAATCCACGAGCAGTACTTC. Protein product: CASSRQGIHEQYF.

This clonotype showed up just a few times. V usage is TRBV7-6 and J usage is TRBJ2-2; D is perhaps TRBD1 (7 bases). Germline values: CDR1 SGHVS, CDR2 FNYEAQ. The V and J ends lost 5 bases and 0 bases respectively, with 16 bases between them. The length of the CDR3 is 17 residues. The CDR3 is CASSPPRRGPNTGELFF. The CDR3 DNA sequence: TGTGCCAGCAGCCCACCAAGGAGGGGGCCGAACACCGGGGAGCTGTTTTTT.

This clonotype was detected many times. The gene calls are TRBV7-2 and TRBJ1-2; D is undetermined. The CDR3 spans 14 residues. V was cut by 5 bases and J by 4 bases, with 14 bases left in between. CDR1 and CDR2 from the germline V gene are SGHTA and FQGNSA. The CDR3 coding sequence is TGTGCCAGCAGCCTACCCGGAGAAGGCTATGGCTACACCTTC. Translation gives CASSLPGEGYGYTF.

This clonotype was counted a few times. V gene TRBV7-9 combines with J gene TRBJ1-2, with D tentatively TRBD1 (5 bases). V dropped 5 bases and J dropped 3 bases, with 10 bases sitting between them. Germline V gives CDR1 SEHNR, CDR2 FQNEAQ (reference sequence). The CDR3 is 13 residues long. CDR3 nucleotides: TGTGCCAGCAGCGGGGGTGGCGACTATGGCTACACCTTC. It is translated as CASSGGGDYGYTF.

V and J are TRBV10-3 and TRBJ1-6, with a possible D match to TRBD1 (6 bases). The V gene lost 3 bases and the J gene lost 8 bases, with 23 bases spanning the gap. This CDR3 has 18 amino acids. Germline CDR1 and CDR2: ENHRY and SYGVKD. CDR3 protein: CAISDSRSGVSRDSPLHF. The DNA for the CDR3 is TGTGCCATCAGTGATTCAAGATCAGGGGTGTCTAGGGATTCACCCCTCCACTTT.

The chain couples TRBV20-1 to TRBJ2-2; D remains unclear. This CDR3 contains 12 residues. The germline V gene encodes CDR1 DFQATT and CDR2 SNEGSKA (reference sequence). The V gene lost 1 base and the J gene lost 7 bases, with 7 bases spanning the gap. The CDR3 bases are TGCAGTGCTAGAGCCGGGCGCGGGGAGCTGTTTTTT. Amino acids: CSARAGRGELFF.

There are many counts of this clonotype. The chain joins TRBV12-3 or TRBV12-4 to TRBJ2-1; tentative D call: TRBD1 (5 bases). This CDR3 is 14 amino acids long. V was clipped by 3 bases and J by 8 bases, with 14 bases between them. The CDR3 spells CASSFRQGGDEQFF. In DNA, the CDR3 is TGTGCCAGCAGTTTCCGGCAGGGTGGCGATGAGCAGTTCTTC.

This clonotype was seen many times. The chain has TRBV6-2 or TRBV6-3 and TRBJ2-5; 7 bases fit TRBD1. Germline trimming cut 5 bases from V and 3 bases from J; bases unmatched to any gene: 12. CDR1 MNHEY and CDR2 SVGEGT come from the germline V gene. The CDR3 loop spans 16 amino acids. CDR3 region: CASSDRTGTAEETQYF. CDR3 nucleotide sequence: TGTGCCAGCAGTGACCGAACCGGGACAGCAGAAGAGACCCAGTACTTC.

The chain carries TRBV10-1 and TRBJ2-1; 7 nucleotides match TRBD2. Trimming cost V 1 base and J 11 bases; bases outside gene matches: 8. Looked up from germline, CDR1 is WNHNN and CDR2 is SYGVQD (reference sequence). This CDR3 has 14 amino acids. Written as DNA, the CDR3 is TGCGCCAGCAGTGAGTTTGGGGGGGGACCCCAGCAGTTCTTC. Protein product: CASSEFGGGPQQFF.

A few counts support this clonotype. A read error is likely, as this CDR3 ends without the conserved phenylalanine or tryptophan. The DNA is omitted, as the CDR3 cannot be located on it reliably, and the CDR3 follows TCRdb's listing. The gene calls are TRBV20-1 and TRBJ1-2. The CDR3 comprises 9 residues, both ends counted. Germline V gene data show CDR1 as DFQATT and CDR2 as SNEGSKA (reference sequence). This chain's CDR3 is CSARVPPLI.

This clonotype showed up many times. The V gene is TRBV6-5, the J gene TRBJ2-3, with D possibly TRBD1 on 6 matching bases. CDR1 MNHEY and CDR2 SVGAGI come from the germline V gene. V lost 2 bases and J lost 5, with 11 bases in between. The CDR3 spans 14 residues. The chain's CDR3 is CASSYDRQVDTQYF. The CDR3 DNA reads TGTGCCAGCAGTTACGACCGACAGGTAGATACGCAGTATTTT.

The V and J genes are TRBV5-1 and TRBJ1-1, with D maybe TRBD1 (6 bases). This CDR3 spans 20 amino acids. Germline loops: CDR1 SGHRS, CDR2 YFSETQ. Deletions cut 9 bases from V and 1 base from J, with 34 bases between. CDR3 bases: TGCGCCAACAGAAACCGGGACACATACCCGGGACACGAAGCGAACACTGAAGCTTTCTTT. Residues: CANRNRDTYPGHEANTEAFF.

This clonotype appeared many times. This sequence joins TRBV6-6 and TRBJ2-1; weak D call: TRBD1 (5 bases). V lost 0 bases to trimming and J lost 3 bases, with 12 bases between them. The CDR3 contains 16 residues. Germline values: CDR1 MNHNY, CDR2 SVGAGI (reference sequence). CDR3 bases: TGTGCCAGCAGTTACTCGATACAGGTTCGCTACAATGAGCAGTTCTTC. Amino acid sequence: CASSYSIQVRYNEQFF.